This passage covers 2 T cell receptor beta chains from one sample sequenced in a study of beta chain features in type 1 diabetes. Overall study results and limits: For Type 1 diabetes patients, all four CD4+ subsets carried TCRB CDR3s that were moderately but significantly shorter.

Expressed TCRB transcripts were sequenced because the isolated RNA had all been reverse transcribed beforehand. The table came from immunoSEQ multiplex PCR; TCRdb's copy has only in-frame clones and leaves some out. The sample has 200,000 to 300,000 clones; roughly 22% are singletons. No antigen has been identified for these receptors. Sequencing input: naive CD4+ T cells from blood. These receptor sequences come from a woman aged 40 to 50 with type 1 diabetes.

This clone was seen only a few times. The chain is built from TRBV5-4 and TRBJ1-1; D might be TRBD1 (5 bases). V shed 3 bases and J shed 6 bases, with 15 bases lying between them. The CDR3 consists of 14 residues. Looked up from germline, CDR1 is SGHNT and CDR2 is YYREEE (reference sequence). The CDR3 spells CASSSGLLRAEAFF. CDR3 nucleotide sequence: TGTGCCAGCAGCTCGGGACTCCTGAGGGCTGAAGCTTTCTTT.

The CDR3, as DNA: TGTGCCAGCAGCCCCTGGACAGGGAACCAGCCCCAGCATTTT. Its protein is CASSPWTGNQPQHF. The chain has TRBV9 and TRBJ1-5; 8 bases fit TRBD1. Per germline, CDR1 SGDLS and CDR2 YYNGEE. The V and J ends lost 4 bases and 7 bases, in that order; junction bases with no gene match: 7. This CDR3 has 14 amino acids.